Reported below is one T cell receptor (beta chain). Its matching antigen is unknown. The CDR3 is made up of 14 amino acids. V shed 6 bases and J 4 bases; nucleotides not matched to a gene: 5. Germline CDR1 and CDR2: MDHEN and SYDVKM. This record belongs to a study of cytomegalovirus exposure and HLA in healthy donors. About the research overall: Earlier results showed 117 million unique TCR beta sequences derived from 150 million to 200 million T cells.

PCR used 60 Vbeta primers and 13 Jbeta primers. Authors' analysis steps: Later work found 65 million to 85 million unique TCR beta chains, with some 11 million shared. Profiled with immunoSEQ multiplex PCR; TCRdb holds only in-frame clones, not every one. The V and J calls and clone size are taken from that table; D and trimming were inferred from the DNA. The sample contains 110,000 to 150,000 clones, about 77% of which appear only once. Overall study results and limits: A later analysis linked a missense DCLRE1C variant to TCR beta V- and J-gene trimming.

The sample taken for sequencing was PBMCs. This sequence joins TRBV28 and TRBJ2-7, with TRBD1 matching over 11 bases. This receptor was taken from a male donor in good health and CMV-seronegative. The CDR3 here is CASRSGQGAYEQYF. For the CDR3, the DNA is TGTGCCAGCAGGTCCGGACAGGGGGCTTACGAGCAGTACTTC.